These T cell receptor beta chains were read from a single sample in a study of blood T cell repertoires in COVID-19. Clones were sequenced by immunoSEQ multiplex PCR, and TCRdb holds only the in-frame ones, with some missing. The sample includes roughly 50,000 clones, over 75% of them seen just once. The sequencing sample was made of peripheral blood. Receptors originate from an older woman with active COVID-19. CDR3s leave out the opening cysteine and the closing phenylalanine or tryptophan. Size is stated for part of the rows, as once, few or many counts, or as a class when the clone is expanded.

size,V,CDR3
NA,TRBV12-2,ASRLVGRLAFYEQY
NA,TRBV29-1,SGGGGNYGYT
NA,TRBV25-1,ASSNRGGYT
few,TRBV27,ASSQMTGILMNTEAF
NA,TRBV18,ASSPRQGVRTEAF
NA,TRBV11-2,ASSLLGASYNEQF
NA,TRBV18,ASSPGVGGMNTEAF
NA,TRBV6-2/TRBV6-3,ASSWDLGGNEQF
NA,TRBV11-2,ASRWIAGGPETQY
once,TRBV5-6,ASSLGRGHQETQY
NA,TRBV6-5,ATLAGGRYEQY
NA,TRBV7-9,ASSFYSGAAF
NA,TRBV5-4,ASSPVGQLLSPLH
NA,TRBV7-8,ASRPGLAGGSSYNEQF
NA,TRBV9,ASSVVGGNNEQF
once,TRBV7-7,ASSPGQGDNEKLF
NA,TRBV3-1/TRBV3-2,ASSQVQGVSGELF
NA,TRBV12-3/TRBV12-4,ATTRGQRRPLH
NA,TRBV12-3/TRBV12-4,ASSISVEETQY
NA,TRBV27,ASSPRGLAGGSRYEQY
NA,TRBV20-1,SVTAYGYT
NA,TRBV6-2/TRBV6-3,ASSPGTEIEGISVQF
NA,TRBV9,ASSTRGGAGGETQY
NA,TRBV18,ASSPLGTSDEQY
NA,TRBV9,ASSVGNREYEQY
NA,TRBV5-1,ASSLGGGRETQY
once,TRBV6-5,ASSYGSGGTGDTQY
NA,TRBV6-1,ASSDGQGGDTEAF
NA,TRBV18,ASSPPGRAYEQY
NA,TRBV15,ATSRAIASSTDTQY
NA,TRBV9,ASSVAVRASGYT
NA,TRBV19,ACRGHSSYEQY
NA,TRBV9,ASSAGTTSGQF
NA,TRBV3-1/TRBV3-2,ASRLNTEAF
NA,TRBV3-1/TRBV3-2,ASSHGQGSTEAF
NA,TRBV9,ASSPTGTRPDTQY
NA,TRBV2,ASSDARGGSTDTQY
NA,TRBV9,ASSSPGGNEQF
NA,TRBV6-5,ASRRDTTQY
NA,TRBV7-3,ASSPNPLLAGANTGELF